These 11 T cell receptor beta chains were all obtained from the same sample, sequenced in a study of PD-1 blockade in classical Hodgkin lymphoma (dated by TCRdb to 2019 to 2021). The library was built by means of the immunoSEQ multiplex PCR assay. As stored in TCRdb, this immuneACCESS dataset retains in-frame rearrangements with V and J assigned. A fraction of the clones does not appear; measured against another copy, unresolved V genes explain less than half of the discrepancy, and the remainder lacks a known reason. Recorded for this sample are around 37,000 clones; 90% to 95% of them occurred a single time. The ten largest account for approximately 0.3% of the sample. Read against the paper, the sample's time point label means: cycle 4 day 1 (C4D1), after less than 7 weeks of nivolumab. Every trial patient had relapsed after autologous stem cell transplantation, and cohorts A, B and C differed in prior brentuximab vedotin exposure. Using a Miltenyi CD4+ T cell isolation kit, CD4+ T cells were purified from thawed PBMCs through magnetic negative selection.

The source was CD4+ T cells from blood, collected before the fourth cycle of nivolumab. These receptor sequences come from a human donor with classical Hodgkin lymphoma.

This clone was seen only once. This chain joins TRBV19 and TRBJ2-3; TRBD2 agrees at 9 bases. Trimming cost V 5 bases and J 1 base; bases outside gene matches: 10. The germline CDR1 and CDR2 sequences are LNHDA and SQIVND (reference sequence). This CDR3 is built from 17 residues. CDR3 protein: CASSQPGLATRTDTQYF. DNA for the CDR3: TGTGCCAGTAGTCAGCCGGGACTAGCCACGCGCACAGATACGCAGTATTTT.

This clone was counted only a few times. The chain has TRBV28 and TRBJ2-7, with D tentatively TRBD1 (6 bases). The length of the CDR3 is 11 residues. Germline values: CDR1 MDHEN, CDR2 SYDVKM. V was trimmed by 7 bases and J by 2 bases, leaving 6 bases between them. The CDR3 is CASNRAYEQYF. The DNA of the CDR3 is TGTGCCAGCAACAGGGCCTACGAGCAGTACTTC. The full variable domain, its missing parts supplied by reference TRBV28 and TRBJ2-7, is DVKVTQSSRYLVKRTGEKVFLECVQDMDHENMFWYRQDPGLGLRLIYFSYDVKMKEKGDIPEGYSVSREKKERFSLILESASTNQTSMYLCASNRAYEQYFGPGTRLTVT.

V is TRBV19 and J is TRBJ2-5, with D unclear. Looked up from germline, CDR1 is LNHDA and CDR2 is SQIVND (reference sequence). This CDR3 is 13 amino acids long. V lost 5 bases and J lost 5, with 12 bases in between. The CDR3 coding sequence is TGTGCCAGTAGTCGGGCCGAGAGGGAGACCCAGTACTTC. It encodes CASSRAERETQYF.

The chain is built from TRBV11-2 and TRBJ1-2; TRBD1 might be the D (5 bases). CDR3 length: 16 residues. Germline values: CDR1 SGHAT, CDR2 FQNNGV. The ends were cut back, 0 bases at V and 3 bases at J, with 14 bases in the middle. CDR3 nucleotides: TGTGCCAGCAGCTTAGAAGGGGCAGGCGGGGACTATGGCTACACCTTC. Residues: CASSLEGAGGDYGYTF.

The V and J genes are TRBV28 and TRBJ2-7; 7 nucleotides line up with TRBD2. The ends lost 7 bases at V and 9 bases at J; junction bases unmatched: 15. Germline CDR1 is MDHEN and CDR2 is SYDVKM. The CDR3 is 14 amino acids. The CDR3: CASKVDLDGGTQYF. The CDR3 nucleotides are TGTGCCAGCAAAGTGGATCTGGACGGGGGGACGCAGTACTTC.

Regarding this clone: The sample has other DNA sequences that encode this CDR3 too. CDR3 in DNA: TGTGCCAGCAGCTTAGCACAGGGTAATGAAAAACTGTTTTTT. It encodes CASSLAQGNEKLFF. This chain connects TRBV7-9 to TRBJ1-4, with D maybe TRBD1 (6 bases). This CDR3 region has 14 residues. V shed 0 bases and J shed 4 bases, with 6 bases lying between them. CDR1 is SEHNR and CDR2 is FQNEAQ in the germline V gene (reference sequence).

This chain joins TRBV23-1 and TRBJ2-1; no definite D call. Being an ORF, TRBV23-1 has a function that is uncertain. CDR3 length: 14 amino acids. Trimming removed 4 bases at V and 5 bases at J, with 12 bases between. DNA for the CDR3: TGCGCCAGCAGTCTCGCCAGGAGAGACAATGAGCAGTTCTTC. This gives the protein CASSLARRDNEQFF.

This chain uses TRBV28 with TRBJ1-1, with a weak D call TRBD1 (5 bases). CDR3 length: 18 residues. The germline V gene encodes CDR1 MDHEN and CDR2 SYDVKM. V was shortened by 0 bases and J by 1 base, with 18 bases between the two germline ends. The CDR3 coding sequence is TGTGCCAGCAGTTTATGGGGGGTCAGAGCGAGGGGGAACACTGAAGCTTTCTTT. Translating gives CASSLWGVRARGNTEAFF.

The V call is TRBV6-1, the J call TRBJ1-1; D gene unclear. The CDR3 consists of 12 residues. Germline loops: CDR1 MNHNS, CDR2 SASEGT. The V gene lost 7 bases and the J gene lost 0 bases, with 6 bases spanning the gap. The CDR3 reads CASNRVNTEAFF. CDR3 nucleotides: TGTGCCAGCAATCGAGTGAACACTGAAGCTTTCTTT.

The chain combines TRBV27 with TRBJ2-1; 8 bases fit TRBD2. The CDR3 is 18 amino acids. Losses at the gene ends were 6 bases for V and 3 bases for J; bases not matched to a gene: 16. Germline values: CDR1 MNHEY, CDR2 SMNVEV (reference sequence). The chain's CDR3 is CASRFRPGLAGSYNEQFF. CDR3 nucleotides: TGTGCCAGCAGGTTCAGGCCGGGGCTAGCGGGCAGCTACAATGAGCAGTTCTTC.

This chain connects TRBV5-4 to TRBJ1-4; D not certain. Per germline, CDR1 SGHNT and CDR2 YYREEE (reference sequence). The germline V and J ends were trimmed by 0 bases and 3 bases, with 9 bases remaining between them. The CDR3 has 15 amino acids. The CDR3 nucleotides read TGTGCCAGCAGCTTGGGGACGCCTTCTAATGAAAAACTGTTTTTT. Its protein product is CASSLGTPSNEKLFF.